The 21 T cell receptor beta chains below come from one sample, sequenced in a study of Ad26.COV2.S vaccination and SARS-CoV-2 variants. The protocol was immunoSEQ multiplex PCR, while the TCRdb copy is restricted to in-frame clones and leaves out a portion. Counted here are roughly 40,000 clones, 65% to 90% occurring once; the ten biggest clones make up roughly 50%. This sample comprised peripheral blood, obtained after recovery from COVID-19. These receptor sequences come from a human donor who had recovered from COVID-19.

The chain joins TRBV19 to TRBJ2-5, with D uncertain. Trimming stripped 5 bases from V and 4 bases from J, with 5 bases between. This CDR3 comprises 11 residues. CDR1 LNHDA and CDR2 SQIVND come from the germline V gene (reference sequence). Here the CDR3 reads CASSPGETQYF. The CDR3 DNA sequence: TGTGCCAGTAGTCCCGGAGAGACCCAGTACTTC.

The chain recombines TRBV9 with TRBJ1-3; 8 bases fit TRBD1. Trimming at V came to 3 bases and at J to 8 bases, leaving 7 bases not matched to a gene. From germline, CDR1 is SGDLS and CDR2 YYNGEE. The CDR3 is 14 amino acids. The CDR3 sequence is CASSGTGGEDTIYF. CDR3 DNA sequence: TGTGCCAGCAGCGGCACAGGGGGAGAGGACACCATATATTTT.

This chain connects TRBV3-1 (or the pseudogene TRBV3-2) to TRBJ1-5; possibly TRBD1 for D (6 bases). Looked up from germline, CDR1 is LGHDT and CDR2 is YNNKEL (reference sequence). The CDR3 contains 15 residues. Trimming removed 4 bases at V and 5 bases at J, with 15 bases between. The CDR3 DNA follows: TGTGCCAGCAGCCTACAGGGCTTGGGGGATCAGCCCCAGCATTTT. Residues: CASSLQGLGDQPQHF.

This clone has a single count. This chain joins TRBV18 and TRBJ1-1, with D perhaps TRBD1 (5 bases). V was pared by 3 bases and J by 4 bases, with 12 bases between. The CDR3 is 14 amino acids. The germline V gene encodes CDR1 KGHSH and CDR2 LQKENI. Written as DNA, the CDR3 is TGTGCCAGCTCACCCCCCCAGGGAAGCACTGAAGCTTTCTTT. It translates to CASSPPQGSTEAFF.

This sequence joins TRBV20-1 and TRBJ2-5; TRBD1 might be the D (6 bases). Germline CDR1 is DFQATT and CDR2 is SNEGSKA (reference sequence). CDR3 size: 17 residues. The ends were cut back, 3 bases at V and 2 bases at J, with 22 bases in the middle. CDR3 region: CSASPTGTILGQETQYF. The DNA for the CDR3 is TGCAGTGCTAGTCCTACAGGGACCATCTTAGGACAAGAGACCCAGTACTTC.

The gene calls are TRBV6-6 and TRBJ1-1, with a tentative D call TRBD1 (6 bases). V gave up 0 bases and J gave up 11 bases, with 13 bases separating them. CDR1 is MNHNY and CDR2 is SVGAGI in the germline V gene (reference sequence). The CDR3 length is 13 residues. Written as DNA, the CDR3 is TGTGCCAGCAGTTACTCGAGACAGGTCAGGGCTTTCTTT. It yields the protein CASSYSRQVRAFF.

The DNA for the CDR3 is TGTGCCATCACCCCCGGCCGGGAGAGCTTTGGCTACACCTTC. Translation: CAITPGRESFGYTF. The chain recombines TRBV10-3 with TRBJ1-2; D is ambiguous. The CDR3 spans 14 residues. CDR1 and CDR2 from the germline V gene are ENHRY and SYGVKD. Trimming left V 7 bases short and J 7 bases short, with 19 bases between.

This chain connects TRBV29-1 to TRBJ1-2; 10 nucleotides line up with TRBD1. Germline V CDR1 and CDR2: SQVTM, ANQGSEA. The CDR3 is made up of 14 amino acids. After removal of 6 bases from V and 1 base from J, the junction contained 5 bases not matched to a gene. The CDR3 DNA is TGCAGCGTCCTGACAGGGGGCCTTAACTATGGCTACACCTTC. Encoded protein: CSVLTGGLNYGYTF.

This chain links TRBV28 with TRBJ1-1; perhaps TRBD1 as D (6 bases). Per germline, CDR1 MDHEN and CDR2 SYDVKM. This CDR3 contains 16 residues. Trimming stripped 4 bases from V and 5 bases from J, with 20 bases between. The CDR3 reads CASSWGVGGRGTEAFF. In DNA, the CDR3 is TGTGCCAGCAGTTGGGGGGTCGGGGGGCGAGGAACTGAAGCTTTCTTT.

The chain combines TRBV10-3 with TRBJ1-1, with TRBD1 matching 8 bases. Germline CDR1 is ENHRY and CDR2 is SYGVKD. Trimming removed 3 bases from V and 5 bases from J; junction bases left unmatched: 8. The CDR3 loop spans 15 amino acids. The CDR3 DNA is TGTGCCATCAGTGACTCAGACAGGGGCTGGACTGAAGCTTTCTTT. Its protein is CAISDSDRGWTEAFF.

V usage is TRBV4-1 and J usage is TRBJ2-5; D is perhaps TRBD2 (5 bases). The CDR3 is 15 residues long. CDR1 is MGHRA and CDR2 is YSYEKL in the germline V gene. Trimming cost V 2 bases and J 5 bases, with 15 bases left between them. The CDR3 DNA sequence: TGCGCCAGCAGCCAAAGGCGGGCCGTTCTCGAGACCCAGTACTTC. This gives the protein CASSQRRAVLETQYF.

The rearrangement uses TRBV2 and TRBJ2-2; D remains ambiguous. Germline CDR1 is SNHLY and CDR2 is FYNNEI. This CDR3 spans 17 amino acids. Deletions cut 7 bases from V and 0 bases from J, with 18 bases between. CDR3 nucleotide sequence: TGTGCCAGCACCCACAGACGAGTAAACTCGAACACCGGGGAGCTGTTTTTT. This translates into CASTHRRVNSNTGELFF.

CDR3 nucleotides: TGTGCCAGCAGTTCCCGCGCGCCTCTCGCTGGCTACACCTTC. This encodes CASSSRAPLAGYTF. This chain links TRBV27 with TRBJ1-2; no firm D call. Germline CDR1 and CDR2: MNHEY and SMNVEV (reference sequence). CDR3 length equals 14 residues. The V end was cut by 4 bases, the J end by 7 bases, with 16 bases between.

As DNA, the CDR3 is TGTGCCAGCAGCAAGAGCGGGACAGGGGCCGCTGGGGCCAACGTCCTGACTTTC. It translates to CASSKSGTGAAGANVLTF. The chain uses TRBV3-1 (or the pseudogene TRBV3-2) and TRBJ2-6; 10 positions agree with TRBD1. This CDR3 contains 18 residues. J gave up 2 bases and V 5 bases, and 9 bases lay outside the gene matches. Per the germline V gene, CDR1 is LGHDT and CDR2 is YNNKEL (reference sequence).

The chain carries TRBV18 and TRBJ1-2; D is uncertain. The CDR3 is made up of 11 amino acids. The V and J ends lost 5 bases and 8 bases respectively, with 9 bases between them. Germline V gives CDR1 KGHSH, CDR2 LQKENI. The CDR3 DNA follows: TGTGCCAGCTCAGAAGGAAGCGGCTACACCTTC. It codes for CASSEGSGYTF.

CDR3 DNA: TGTGCCAGCAGCTCTGGGACTAGCGGGAATGAGCAGTTCTTC. Translation gives CASSSGTSGNEQFF. The chain combines TRBV3-1 (or the pseudogene TRBV3-2) with TRBJ2-1; 12 bases match TRBD2. Germline CDR1 and CDR2: LGHDT and YNNKEL (reference sequence). The V gene end was trimmed by 5 bases and the J gene end by 7 bases; junction bases not matched to a gene: 3. This CDR3 is 14 amino acids long.

The gene calls are TRBV18 and TRBJ2-5; no definite D call. Between the trimmed V and J ends, which lost 2 bases and 1 base, there was a span of 5 bases. Germline values: CDR1 KGHSH, CDR2 LQKENI. The CDR3 is 13 amino acids. CDR3 nucleotide sequence: TGTGCCAGCTCACCAAAATCCCAAGAGACCCAGTACTTC. The encoded protein is CASSPKSQETQYF.

The CDR3 reads CASSDGVAYNEQFF. The CDR3 nucleotides read TGTGCCAGCAGTGACGGGGTAGCCTACAATGAGCAGTTCTTC. The chain couples TRBV2 to TRBJ2-1; possibly TRBD2 for D (5 bases). The CDR3 covers 14 residues. V lost 3 bases, J lost 2 bases, and 8 bases lay in between. CDR1 is SNHLY, CDR2 FYNNEI, per germline. The complete variable domain, with remaining parts taken from reference TRBV2 and TRBJ2-1, reads EPEVTQTPSHQVTQMGQEVILRCVPISNHLYFYWYRQILGQKVEFLVSFYNNEISEKSEIFDDQFSVERPDGSNFTLKIRSTKLEDSAMYFCASSDGVAYNEQFFGPGTRLTVL.

CDR3 region: CASTQGRLTGGSRKDTIYF. The DNA for the CDR3 is TGTGCCAGTACACAGGGTAGACTGACAGGGGGCTCCCGGAAAGACACCATATATTTT. The chain is built from TRBV19 and TRBJ1-3, with 10 bases aligning to TRBD1. The CDR3 loop spans 19 amino acids. CDR1 and CDR2 (germline): LNHDA, SQIVND (reference sequence). The V and J ends lost 7 bases and 8 bases, in that order; junction bases with no gene match: 23.

This sequence joins TRBV29-1 and TRBJ1-1, with D unresolved. V dropped 4 bases and J dropped 6 bases, with 15 bases sitting between them. The germline V gene has CDR1 SQVTM and CDR2 ANQGSEA. The length of the CDR3 is 13 residues. CDR3 loop: CSVAVPASAEAFF. The CDR3, as DNA: TGCAGCGTTGCAGTCCCCGCCTCCGCTGAAGCTTTCTTT.

This chain links TRBV27 with TRBJ2-1; 11 nucleotides agree with TRBD1. The CDR3 covers 14 residues. With 5 bases clipped from V and 10 bases from J, the junction kept 7 bases outside the gene matches. Germline V gene lookup returns CDR1 MNHEY and CDR2 SMNVEV (reference sequence). The CDR3 coding sequence is TGTGCCAGCAGTACAGGGACAGGGGGGATGGAGCAGTTCTTC. Protein sequence: CASSTGTGGMEQFF.